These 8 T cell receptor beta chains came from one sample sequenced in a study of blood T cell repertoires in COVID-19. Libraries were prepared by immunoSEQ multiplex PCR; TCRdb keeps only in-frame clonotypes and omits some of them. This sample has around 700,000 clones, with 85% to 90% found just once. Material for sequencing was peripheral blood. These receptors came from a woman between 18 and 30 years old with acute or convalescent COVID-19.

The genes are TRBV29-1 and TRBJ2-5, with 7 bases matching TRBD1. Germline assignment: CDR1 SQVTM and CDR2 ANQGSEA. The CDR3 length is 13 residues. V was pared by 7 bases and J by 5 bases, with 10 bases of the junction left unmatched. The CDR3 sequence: CSADRSLRETQYF. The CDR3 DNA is TGCAGCGCGGACAGGAGCCTACGGGAGACCCAGTACTTC. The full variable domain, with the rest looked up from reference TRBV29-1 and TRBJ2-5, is SAVISQKPSRDICQRGTSLTIQCQVDSQVTMMFWYRQQPGQSLTLIATANQGSEATYESGFVIDKFPISRPNLTFSTLTVSNMSPEDSSIYLCSADRSLRETQYFGPGTRLLVL.

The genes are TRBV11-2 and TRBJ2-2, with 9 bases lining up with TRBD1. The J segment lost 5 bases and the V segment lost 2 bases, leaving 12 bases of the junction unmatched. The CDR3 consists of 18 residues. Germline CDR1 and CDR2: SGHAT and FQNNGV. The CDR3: CASSLKSLGQGKTGELFF. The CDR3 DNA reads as TGTGCCAGCAGCTTAAAGTCTTTGGGACAGGGAAAAACCGGGGAGCTGTTTTTT.

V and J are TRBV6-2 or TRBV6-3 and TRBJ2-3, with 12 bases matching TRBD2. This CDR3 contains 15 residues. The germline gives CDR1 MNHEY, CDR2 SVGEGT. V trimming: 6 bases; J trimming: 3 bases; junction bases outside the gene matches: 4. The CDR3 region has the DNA TGTGCCAGCAGCCAGACTAGCGGGGGTACAGATACGCAGTATTTT. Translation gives CASSQTSGGTDTQYF.

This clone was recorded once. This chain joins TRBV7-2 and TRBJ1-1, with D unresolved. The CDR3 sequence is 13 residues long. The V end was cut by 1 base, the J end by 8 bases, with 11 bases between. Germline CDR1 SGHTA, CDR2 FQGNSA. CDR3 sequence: CASSLEWRAEAFF. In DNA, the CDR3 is TGTGCCAGCAGCTTAGAATGGAGAGCAGAAGCTTTCTTT.

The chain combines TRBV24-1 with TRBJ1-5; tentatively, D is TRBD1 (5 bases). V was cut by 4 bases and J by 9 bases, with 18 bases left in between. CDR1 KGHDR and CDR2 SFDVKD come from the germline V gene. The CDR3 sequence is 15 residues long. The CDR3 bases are TGTGCCACCAGTGACCGACGGGACGGCGGGGGGCCCCAGCATTTT. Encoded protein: CATSDRRDGGGPQHF.

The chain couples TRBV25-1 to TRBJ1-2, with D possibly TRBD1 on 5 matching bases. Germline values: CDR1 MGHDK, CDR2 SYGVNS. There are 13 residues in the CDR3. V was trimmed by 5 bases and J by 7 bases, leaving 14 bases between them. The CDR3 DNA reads TGTGCCAGCAGTCCGGGGGGACTCTTTGGCTACACCTTC. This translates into CASSPGGLFGYTF.

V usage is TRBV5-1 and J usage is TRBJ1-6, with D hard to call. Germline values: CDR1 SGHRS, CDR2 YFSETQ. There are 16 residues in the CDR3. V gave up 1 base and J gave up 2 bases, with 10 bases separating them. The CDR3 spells CASSLWPGAYNSPLHF. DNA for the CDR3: TGCGCCAGCAGCTTGTGGCCAGGTGCCTATAATTCACCCCTCCACTTT.

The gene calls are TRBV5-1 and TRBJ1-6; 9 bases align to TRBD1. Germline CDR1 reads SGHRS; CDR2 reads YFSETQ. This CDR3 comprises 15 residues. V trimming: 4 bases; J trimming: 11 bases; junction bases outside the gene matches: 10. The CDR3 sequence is CASSPEGTGLAPLHF. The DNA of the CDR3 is TGCGCCAGCAGCCCGGAGGGGACAGGGTTGGCACCCCTCCACTTT.